A single sample is the source of the 10 T cell receptor beta chains below, sequenced in a study of control samples from healthy donors and cancer patients. Data came from immunoSEQ multiplex PCR; TCRdb stores just in-frame clones and leaves some out. The repertoire has some 140,000 clones, roughly 94% of them found once; the top ten carry about 5.6%. Sequenced input: blood. The receptors here all came from a man between 40 and 49 years old in good health.

The chain is built from TRBV18 and TRBJ2-3; D ambiguous. Trimming removed 3 bases from V and 2 bases from J, with 9 bases in between. CDR1 is KGHSH, CDR2 LQKENI, per germline. The CDR3 is 14 amino acids. The CDR3: CASSPAPTTDTQYF. CDR3 bases: TGTGCCAGCTCACCTGCACCTACCACAGATACGCAGTATTTT.

The rearrangement uses TRBV11-2 and TRBJ1-5; no clear D. CDR1 and CDR2 (germline): SGHAT, FQNNGV. V lost 1 base to trimming and J lost 5 bases, with 6 bases between them. The CDR3 totals 13 residues. The CDR3 DNA reads TGTGCCAGCAGCTTAGTCGAGGATCAGCCCCAGCATTTT. Its translation is CASSLVEDQPQHF.

The chain employs TRBV30 and TRBJ2-2; D unclear. The CDR3 is 12 residues long. Germline V CDR1 and CDR2: GTSNPN, SVGIG (reference sequence). The germline V and J ends were trimmed by 8 bases and 5 bases, with 12 bases remaining between them. CDR3 in DNA: TGTGCCACACGACGTCCTACCGGGGAGCTGTTTTTT. This sequence encodes CATRRPTGELFF. Looking up the rest from reference TRBV30 and TRBJ2-2 gives the full variable domain: SQTIHQWPATLVQPVGSPLSLECTVEGTSNPNLYWYRQAAGRGLQLLFYSVGIGQISSEVPQNLSASRPQDRQFILSSKKLLLSDSGFYLCATRRPTGELFFGEGSRLTVL.

This clone is a singleton in its sample. The chain uses TRBV4-1 and TRBJ2-7, with 8 bases lining up with TRBD2. The CDR3 covers 14 residues. The V gene end was trimmed by 5 bases and the J gene end by 5 bases; junction bases not matched to a gene: 8. In germline, CDR1 is MGHRA, CDR2 YSYEKL. The CDR3 nucleotides read TGCGCCAGCAGCTCCGGGACTAGAAGTGACGAGCAGTACTTC. Protein product: CASSSGTRSDEQYF.

The chain is built from TRBV19 and TRBJ2-2; TRBD2 might be the D (9 bases). Germline values: CDR1 LNHDA, CDR2 SQIVND (reference sequence). This CDR3 region has 19 residues. V lost 6 bases and J lost 6, with 29 bases in between. Here the CDR3 DNA reads TGTGCCAGTAGCTTCGTCCGACAGGGGTATAGCGGGGGAGCCGGGGAGCTGTTTTTT. As protein: CASSFVRQGYSGGAGELFF. The variable domain in full, completed from reference TRBV19 and TRBJ2-2, reads DGGITQSPKYLFRKEGQNVTLSCEQNLNHDAMYWYRQDPGQGLRLIYYSQIVNDFQKGDIAEGYSVSREKKESFPLTVTSAQKNPTAFYLCASSFVRQGYSGGAGELFFGEGSRLTVL.

The chain joins TRBV30 to TRBJ1-1; D is unresolved. The V end lost 1 base, the J end lost 1 base, and 13 bases lay between the germline ends. The germline gives CDR1 GTSNPN, CDR2 SVGIG (reference sequence). This CDR3 has 15 residues. CDR3 sequence reads: CAWSGLDGKNTEAFF. The CDR3 DNA reads TGTGCCTGGAGTGGCCTCGACGGAAAGAACACTGAAGCTTTCTTT.

The rearrangement uses TRBV6-5 and TRBJ1-5, with TRBD1 as a possible D gene (6 bases). This CDR3 spans 14 amino acids. V was clipped by 6 bases and J by 2 bases, with 11 bases between them. From germline, CDR1 is MNHEY and CDR2 SVGAGI. This chain's CDR3 is CASSPDSRNQPQHF. CDR3 coding DNA: TGTGCCAGCAGCCCGGACAGCCGCAATCAGCCCCAGCATTTT.

This clone was seen just once. This chain joins TRBV10-3 and TRBJ2-7; D unresolved. Germline V gives CDR1 ENHRY, CDR2 SYGVKD. Trimming removed 3 bases from V and 2 bases from J, with 11 bases in between. This CDR3 is 14 amino acids long. Written as DNA, the CDR3 is TGTGCCATCAGTGATCAATCCAGTACCTACGAGCAGTACTTC. It codes for CAISDQSSTYEQYF.

This rearrangement joins TRBV9 to TRBJ2-3; weak D call: TRBD1 (5 bases). This CDR3 region has 13 residues. With 4 bases removed from V and 7 bases from J, the gap between germline ends came to 13 bases. CDR1 is SGDLS and CDR2 is YYNGEE in the germline V gene. The CDR3 loop reads CASSLPDTNTQYF. The CDR3 region has the DNA TGTGCCAGCAGCCTGCCGGACACCAATACGCAGTATTTT.

The chain combines TRBV19 with TRBJ1-5; TRBD1 agrees at 8 bases. This CDR3 comprises 16 residues. Germline V gives CDR1 LNHDA, CDR2 SQIVND (reference sequence). Unmatched junction bases numbered 13, after V lost 6 bases and J lost 6 bases. This CDR3 reads CASRRQGRVRAQPQHF. The CDR3 bases are TGTGCCAGTAGGAGACAGGGGAGGGTGCGTGCTCAGCCCCAGCATTTT.